Listed here are 5 T cell receptor beta chains from one sample, sequenced in a study of blood T cells in healthy people across ages. With a J-beta primer mix and a sample-barcoded 5' primer, a second PCR ran roughly 6 to 12 cycles. MiXCR, applied by TCRdb to the 5' RACE reads, yields one record per CDR3 protein. The profile shows 1.8 million or so distinct CDR3 sequences, about two fifths of them singletons. Sequenced input: blood. Every receptor here comes from a human donor in good health.

This clonotype has a single count. The chain has TRBV20-1 and TRBJ2-7; D unclear. Germline V CDR1 and CDR2: DFQATT, SNEGSKA (reference sequence). V lost 1 base and J lost 3, with 28 bases in between. There are 19 residues in the CDR3. CDR3 sequence: CSARGPLGEERGNYYEQYF. The CDR3 DNA reads TGCAGTGCTAGAGGGCCCTTGGGTGAAGAGCGAGGAAACTACTACGAGCAGTACTTC.

This clonotype was counted between two and nine times. The chain has TRBV20-1 and TRBJ1-2, with D unresolved. The germline V gene encodes CDR1 DFQATT and CDR2 SNEGSKA (reference sequence). V was trimmed by 7 bases and J by 2 bases, leaving 17 bases between them. The CDR3 extends over 14 amino acids. The CDR3 spells CSEWQIQKNYGYTF. The CDR3 region has the DNA TGCAGTGAATGGCAGATCCAGAAAAACTATGGCTACACCTTC.

Here the CDR3 reads CASSITGEQYF. Written as DNA, the CDR3 is TGCGCCAGCAGCATAACAGGAGAGCAGTACTTC. The chain couples TRBV5-1 to TRBJ2-4; D is perhaps TRBD1 (5 bases). Trimming took off 4 bases at V and 13 bases at J, with 12 bases between the two ends. Germline V gene lookup returns CDR1 SGHRS and CDR2 YFSETQ. The CDR3 is 11 amino acids. The whole variable domain, filled in from reference TRBV5-1 and TRBJ2-4, reads KAGVTQTPRYLIKTRGQQVTLSCSPISGHRSVSWYQQTPGQGLQFLFEYFSETQRNKGNFPGRFSGRQFSNSRSEMNVSTLELGDSALYLCASSITGEQYFGAGTRLSVL.

The chain uses TRBV29-1 and TRBJ2-5; D may be TRBD2 (7 bases). The CDR3 runs 13 residues. V lost 4 bases and J 5 bases, leaving 14 bases between the germline ends. Germline lookup yields CDR1 SQVTM and CDR2 ANQGSEA. The CDR3 loop reads CSVGGGLMETQYF. CDR3 DNA: TGCAGCGTTGGGGGGGGCCTGATGGAGACCCAGTACTTC.

The chain is built from TRBV5-1 and TRBJ1-2; TRBD1 matches at 7 bases. Germline CDR1 and CDR2: SGHRS and YFSETQ. Trimming removed 0 bases from V and 9 bases from J; junction bases left unmatched: 8. The CDR3 is 14 amino acids. Here the CDR3 DNA reads TGCGCCAGCAGCTTGGGGGTGGGACAGCTTCGCTACACCTTC. Translation gives CASSLGVGQLRYTF.